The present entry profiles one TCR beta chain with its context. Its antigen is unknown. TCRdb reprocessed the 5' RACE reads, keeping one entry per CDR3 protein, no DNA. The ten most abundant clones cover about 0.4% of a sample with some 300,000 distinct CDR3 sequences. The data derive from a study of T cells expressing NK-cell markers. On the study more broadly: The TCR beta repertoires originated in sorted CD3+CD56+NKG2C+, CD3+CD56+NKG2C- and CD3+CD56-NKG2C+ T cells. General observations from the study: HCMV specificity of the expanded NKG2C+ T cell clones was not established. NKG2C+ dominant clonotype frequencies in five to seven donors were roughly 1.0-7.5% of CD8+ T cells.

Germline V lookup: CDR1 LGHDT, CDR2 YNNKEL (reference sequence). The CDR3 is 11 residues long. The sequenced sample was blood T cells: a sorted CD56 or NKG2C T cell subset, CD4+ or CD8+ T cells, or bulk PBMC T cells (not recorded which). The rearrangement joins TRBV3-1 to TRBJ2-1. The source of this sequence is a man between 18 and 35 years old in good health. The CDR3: CASSLWDEQFF.